One and the same sample provided the 8 T cell receptor beta chains below, sequenced in a study of shared clonotypes between healthy human individuals. Some clones are missing from TCRdb's copy, which holds only in-frame ones; the method was immunoSEQ multiplex PCR. Found here are about 300,000 clones, about 74% of them singletons; the top ten hold about 9.3%. The sample taken for sequencing was memory CD4+ T cells sorted from blood. The subset: CD45RA-negative fraction. The receptors were gathered from a man aged 30 to 45 in good health.

V is TRBV9 and J is TRBJ1-3; D unclear. Per the germline V gene, CDR1 is SGDLS and CDR2 is YYNGEE. The CDR3 has 15 residues. The germline V and J ends were trimmed by 3 bases and 0 bases, with 10 bases remaining between them. DNA of the CDR3: TGTGCCAGCAGCGCGCCAGGAGGCTCTGGAAACACCATATATTTT. It yields the protein CASSAPGGSGNTIYF.

This clone occurred a few times. For the CDR3, the DNA is TGTGCCAGTAGTACACAGGGTGGAGGGCAGCCCCAGCATTTT. Residues: CASSTQGGGQPQHF. The V and J genes are TRBV19 and TRBJ1-5; D is perhaps TRBD1 (6 bases). CDR1 is LNHDA and CDR2 is SQIVND in the germline V gene (reference sequence). Trimming cost V 4 bases and J 7 bases, with 14 bases left between them. This CDR3 spans 14 amino acids.

The chain links TRBV28 to TRBJ1-2, with D possibly matching TRBD1 (6 bases). Per the germline V gene, CDR1 is MDHEN and CDR2 is SYDVKM. With 3 bases removed from V and 1 base from J, the gap between germline ends came to 9 bases. The CDR3 is 14 amino acids. The CDR3 region is CASSLEDSNYGYTF. Here the CDR3 DNA reads TGTGCCAGCAGTTTGGAGGACAGTAACTATGGCTACACCTTC.

Turning to this clone: Other nucleotide sequences from this sample produce the same CDR3. CDR3 bases: TGTGCCAGCTCAGGAGGGGTTTACAATGAGCAGTTCTTC. It encodes CASSGGVYNEQFF. The genes are TRBV18 and TRBJ2-1; TRBD2 might be the D (6 bases). The V and J ends lost 5 bases and 4 bases respectively, with 9 bases between them. This CDR3 has 13 residues. Germline V CDR1 and CDR2: KGHSH, LQKENI. Together with reference TRBV18 and TRBJ2-1, the CDR3 gives the full variable domain: NAGVMQNPRHLVRRRGQEARLRCSPMKGHSHVYWYRQLPEEGLKFMVYLQKENIIDESGMPKERFSAEFPKEGPSILRIQQVVRGDSAAYFCASSGGVYNEQFFGPGTRLTVL.

This clone was found a few times. The chain couples TRBV5-1 to TRBJ2-1; 11 bases line up with TRBD2. V lost 4 bases to trimming and J lost 5 bases; unmatched junction nucleotides: 2. The length of the CDR3 is 14 residues. Germline CDR1 SGHRS, CDR2 YFSETQ. The DNA for the CDR3 is TGCGCCAGCAGCATAGCGGGAGGGGACAATGAGCAGTTCTTC. Its protein is CASSIAGGDNEQFF.

Comment on this clone: This may be a read error, as it is one base from a much larger clone. Other DNA sequences in the sample encode the same CDR3. The DNA for the CDR3 is TGTGCCAGCAGCGTAGACGGGAGCTCCTACGAGCAGTACTTC. Its protein is CASSVDGSSYEQYF. The V and J genes are TRBV9 and TRBJ2-7; D possibly corresponds to TRBD2 (6 bases). From germline, CDR1 is SGDLS and CDR2 YYNGEE. V dropped 0 bases and J dropped 0 bases, with 7 bases sitting between them. This CDR3 is built from 14 residues.

The V and J genes are TRBV7-9 and TRBJ1-2, with 11 nucleotides matching TRBD1. This CDR3 contains 16 residues. The germline gives CDR1 SEHNR, CDR2 FQNEAQ (reference sequence). After removal of 4 bases from V and 4 bases from J, the junction contained 8 bases not matched to a gene. CDR3 DNA: TGTGCCAGCAGCTCCAGGCGGGACAGGGGGGCCTATGGCTACACCTTC. It yields the protein CASSSRRDRGAYGYTF.

The genes are TRBV7-9 and TRBJ2-2; TRBD2 matches 9 bases. Per the germline V gene, CDR1 is SEHNR and CDR2 is FQNEAQ (reference sequence). V lost 7 bases and J lost 5; bases outside the gene matches: 8. The CDR3 spans 15 residues. The CDR3 nucleotides read TGTGCCAGCACCTCTGGAGCGGGAGGAACCGGGGAGCTGTTTTTT. It is translated as CASTSGAGGTGELFF.